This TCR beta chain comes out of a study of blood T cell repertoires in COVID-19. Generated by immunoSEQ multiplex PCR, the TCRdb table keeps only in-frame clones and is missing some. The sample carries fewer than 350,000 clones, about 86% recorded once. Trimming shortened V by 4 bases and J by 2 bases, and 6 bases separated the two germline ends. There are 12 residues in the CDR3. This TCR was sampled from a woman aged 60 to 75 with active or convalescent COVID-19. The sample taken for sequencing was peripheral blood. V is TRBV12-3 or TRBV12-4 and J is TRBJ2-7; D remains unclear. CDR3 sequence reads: CASSSVAYEQYF. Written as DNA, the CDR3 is TGTGCCAGCAGTTCGGTGGCCTACGAGCAGTACTTC.